The rows below give T cell receptor beta chains drawn from one sample of a study of cytomegalovirus exposure and HLA in healthy donors. Data came from immunoSEQ multiplex PCR; TCRdb stores just in-frame clones and leaves some out. The repertoire holds approximately 150,000 clones, with almost 80% as singletons. Sequenced sample: PBMCs. All receptors derive from a woman younger than 45 in good health and CMV-seronegative. Each CDR3 is given with its conserved first and last residue. The D gene is left open where the match is weak. Some rows mark clone size as missing; the rest say once, few, many or name a class of expanded clone.

TRBD1	TRBJ1-2	TRBV4-1	few	CASSQGGGSYGYTF	TGCGCCAGCAGCCAAGGAGGGGGCTCCTATGGCTACACCTTC
.	TRBJ1-1	TRBV7-2	.	CASSQMDRLGTGGAFF	TGTGCCAGCAGCCAAATGGACCGTCTCGGTACGGGGGGAGCTTTCTTT
.	TRBJ2-5	TRBV5-1	.	CASSLQETQYF	TGCGCCAGCAGCCTCCAAGAGACCCAGTACTTC
.	TRBJ1-3	TRBV7-9	.	CASSSRRTGYGNTIYF	TGTGCCAGCAGCTCGCGCAGGACTGGATATGGAAACACCATATATTTT
.	TRBJ2-1	TRBV6-5	.	CASVGGGGSDNEQFF	TGTGCCAGCGTAGGTGGGGGAGGTTCTGACAATGAGCAGTTCTTC
TRBD1	TRBJ2-6	TRBV4-1	.	CASSTTGRTAGANVLTF	TGCGCCAGCAGCACGACAGGGAGAACAGCGGGGGCCAACGTCCTGACTTTC
TRBD1	TRBJ1-1	TRBV5-1	.	CASSPDRVITEAFF	TGCGCCAGCAGCCCGGACAGGGTGATCACTGAAGCTTTCTTT
.	TRBJ2-1	TRBV15	.	CATSVSNNEQFF	TGTGCCACCAGCGTCAGTAACAATGAGCAGTTCTTC
TRBD1	TRBJ1-4	TRBV7-2	.	CASSPGTGWEKLFF	TGTGCCAGCAGCCCCGGGACAGGGTGGGAAAAACTGTTTTTT
.	TRBJ1-3	TRBV19	.	CASSSTGLSGNTIYF	TGTGCCAGTAGTTCCACAGGGCTCTCTGGAAACACCATATATTTT
.	TRBJ2-7	TRBV11-2	once	CASSPQGAYEQYF	TGTGCCAGCAGCCCACAGGGCGCCTACGAGCAGTACTTC
.	TRBJ1-5	TRBV5-1	.	CASSPGGLLGNQPQHF	TGCGCCAGCAGCCCGGGGGGGTTACTCGGCAATCAGCCCCAGCATTTT
.	TRBJ1-5	TRBV28	.	CASSLPRGNQPQHF	TGTGCCAGCAGTTTACCCCGCGGGAATCAGCCCCAGCATTTT
TRBD1	TRBJ2-1	TRBV7-7	few	CASSFGQGGNEQFF	TGTGCTAGCAGCTTCGGACAGGGTGGGAATGAGCAGTTCTTC
.	TRBJ2-7	TRBV6-6	.	CASTVGAYEQYF	TGTGCCAGCACCGTAGGGGCCTACGAGCAGTACTTC
TRBD2	TRBJ2-7	TRBV6-1	few	CASSGLAGTYEQYF	TGTGCCAGCAGTGGGCTAGCGGGGACCTACGAGCAGTACTTC
TRBD1	TRBJ1-1	TRBV19	few	CASTTEGQDRPEAFF	TGTGCCAGTACTACTGAAGGACAGGACCGTCCTGAAGCTTTCTTT
.	TRBJ2-7	TRBV11-2	.	CASSLALLEQYF	TGTGCCAGCAGCTTAGCTCTTCTAGAGCAGTACTTC
TRBD1	TRBJ2-3	TRBV5-4	few	CASSLGTGVGDTQYF	TGTGCCAGCAGCTTGGGGACAGGGGTTGGAGATACGCAGTATTTT
.	TRBJ1-2	TRBV6-5	.	CASSAQGARVDGYTF	TGTGCCAGCAGTGCCCAAGGGGCCCGCGTAGATGGCTACACCTTC
TRBD1	TRBJ2-1	TRBV6-6	.	CAARPGQPPNEQFF	TGTGCCGCAAGGCCGGGACAGCCTCCTAATGAGCAGTTCTTC
.	TRBJ1-1	TRBV7-9	once	CASSLAQDTEAFF	TGTGCCAGCAGCTTAGCACAGGACACTGAAGCTTTCTTT
.	TRBJ1-6	TRBV25-1	.	CASSLGLLSSYNSPLHF	TGTGCCAGCAGCTTGGGACTCCTGAGCTCCTATAATTCACCCCTCCACTTT
.	TRBJ1-2	TRBV14	.	CASSPRQEVYGYTF	TGTGCCAGCAGCCCTAGACAGGAGGTCTATGGCTACACCTTC
TRBD1	TRBJ2-3	TRBV5-5	.	CASSLGQGPSTDTQYF	TGTGCCAGCAGCTTAGGACAGGGTCCTAGCACAGATACGCAGTATTTT
.	TRBJ2-3	TRBV30	.	CAWSVGRDTQYF	TGTGCCTGGAGTGTTGGGAGGGATACGCAGTATTTT
TRBD1	TRBJ1-2	TRBV6-5	.	CASSFSGTGRDYGYTF	TGTGCCAGCAGTTTCTCCGGGACAGGGAGGGACTATGGCTACACCTTC
TRBD1	TRBJ1-4	TRBV5-3	once	CARSSLSDRGRPNEKLFF	TGTGCCAGAAGCTCCTTAAGTGACAGGGGGCGGCCTAATGAAAAACTGTTTTTT
.	TRBJ1-1	TRBV15	.	CATSRDRGKTTEAFF	TGTGCCACCAGCAGAGATAGGGGGAAAACGACTGAAGCTTTCTTT
TRBD1	TRBJ1-2	TRBV28	.	CASSVVQGNYGYTF	TGTGCCAGTTCGGTGGTACAGGGGAACTATGGCTACACCTTC
.	TRBJ2-7	TRBV10-3	.	CAIRDSSYEQYF	TGTGCCATCAGGGACAGCTCCTACGAGCAGTACTTC
TRBD1	TRBJ1-1	TRBV29-1	.	CSVGLPGQGATEAFF	TGCAGCGTTGGTCTCCCGGGACAGGGGGCGACTGAAGCTTTCTTT
.	TRBJ1-2	TRBV27	.	CASSLGVSYGYTF	TGTGCCAGCAGCCTAGGGGTCAGCTATGGCTACACCTTC
TRBD1	TRBJ2-5	TRBV2	.	CASEPGQGFPWETQYF	TGTGCCAGCGAACCGGGACAGGGGTTTCCGTGGGAGACCCAGTACTTC
TRBD2	TRBJ2-5	TRBV7-8	.	CASSPLAGVQTQYF	TGTGCCAGCAGCCCGCTAGCGGGGGTTCAGACCCAGTACTTC
.	TRBJ2-5	TRBV19	.	CASSIAIQETQYF	TGTGCCAGTAGTATCGCGATCCAAGAGACCCAGTACTTC
TRBD1	TRBJ1-2	TRBV7-3	few	CASSPPGQANYGYTF	TGTGCCAGCAGCCCTCCGGGACAGGCTAACTATGGCTACACCTTC
.	TRBJ1-2	TRBV2	.	CANDMYGYTF	TGTGCCAACGACATGTATGGCTACACCTTC
.	TRBJ1-2	TRBV6-5	.	CASKRGNGYTF	TGTGCCAGCAAGAGGGGGAATGGCTACACCTTC
TRBD2	TRBJ2-3	TRBV5-1	.	CASSPSPSGGRSTDTQYF	TGCGCCAGCAGCCCCAGCCCTAGCGGGGGCCGTAGCACAGATACGCAGTATTTT
.	TRBJ2-2	TRBV5-1	.	CASRGGNTGELFF	TGCGCCAGCAGAGGGGGGAACACCGGGGAGCTGTTTTTT
.	TRBJ1-2	TRBV30	few	CAWSVSPGNKGYTF	TGTGCCTGGAGTGTCTCCCCCGGGAACAAAGGCTACACCTTC
TRBD1	TRBJ1-3	TRBV6-5	.	CASSYRGQAGNTIYF	TGTGCCAGCAGTTACAGGGGGCAAGCTGGAAACACCATATATTTT
.	TRBJ1-6	TRBV21-1	.	CASTPENGGGRYNSPLHF	TGTGCCAGCACACCAGAGAACGGCGGGGGGCGGTATAATTCACCCCTCCACTTT
.	TRBJ1-1	TRBV19	.	CASSPRNTEAFF	TGTGCCAGTAGTCCCAGGAACACTGAAGCTTTCTTT
TRBD1	TRBJ1-2	TRBV30	.	CAWQGQGSYGYTF	TGTGCCTGGCAAGGACAGGGGAGCTATGGCTACACCTTC
TRBD1	TRBJ2-5	TRBV7-9	once	CASSLARTGGQETQYF	TGTGCCAGCAGCTTAGCGAGGACAGGGGGTCAAGAGACCCAGTACTTC
.	TRBJ2-1	TRBV5-1	.	CASSSTAEQFF	TGCGCCAGCAGCTCGACAGCCGAGCAGTTCTTC
TRBD1	TRBJ1-6	TRBV7-9	.	CASSWGQFPSPLHF	TGTGCCAGCAGCTGGGGACAGTTTCCTTCACCCCTCCACTTT
TRBD1	TRBJ1-1	TRBV29-1	.	CSVEDWGTGQGDTEAFF	TGCAGCGTTGAAGATTGGGGGACGGGACAGGGTGACACTGAAGCTTTCTTT
.	TRBJ2-7	TRBV2	.	CASRRVEQYF	TGTGCCAGCCGCAGGGTCGAGCAGTACTTC
TRBD2	TRBJ2-1	TRBV4-1	few	CASSQVSLAGVLNEQFF	TGCGCCAGCAGCCAAGTGTCACTAGCGGGGGTTCTGAATGAGCAGTTCTTC
.	TRBJ1-4	TRBV6-5	.	CASSQGGGKLFF	TGTGCCAGCAGTCAGGGAGGGGGGAAACTGTTTTTT
.	TRBJ1-1	TRBV6-6	.	CASGGLDTEAFF	TGTGCCAGCGGAGGTTTGGACACTGAAGCTTTCTTT
.	TRBJ2-7	TRBV6-6	.	CASSYSQGPSYEQYF	TGTGCCAGCAGTTACTCGCAGGGTCCCTCCTACGAGCAGTACTTC
.	TRBJ1-1	TRBV6-5	.	CASSPYGGGTEAFF	TGTGCCAGCAGCCCCTACGGGGGTGGGACTGAAGCTTTCTTT
TRBD1	TRBJ1-1	TRBV28	.	CASSYRQGLNTEAFF	TGTGCCAGCAGTTACAGACAGGGTTTAAACACTGAAGCTTTCTTT
.	TRBJ1-1	TRBV9	.	CASSDGQNTEAFF	TGTGCCAGCAGCGATGGACAGAACACTGAAGCTTTCTTT
.	TRBJ1-2	TRBV15	.	CATSHLGARSYGYTF	TGTGCCACTTCCCATTTGGGGGCGCGGAGCTATGGCTACACCTTC
.	TRBJ2-3	TRBV7-9	.	CASSQTDTDTQYF	TGTGCCAGCAGCCAGACAGACACAGATACGCAGTATTTT